This T cell receptor beta chain was retrieved from a study of T-cell reconstitution after alpha-beta-depleted transplantation in children. Unique molecular identifiers were used to barcode this TCRbeta library. TCRdb re-called the PCR reads through MiXCR, storing one row per CDR3 protein. This repertoire shows 330,000 or so distinct CDR3 sequences, 10% found once; its top ten account for under 3%. The CDR3 extends over 14 amino acids. V dropped 5 bases and J dropped 2 bases, with 11 bases sitting between them. Germline lookup yields CDR1 LNHDA and CDR2 SQIVND (reference sequence). The gene calls are TRBV19 and TRBJ2-3; D unclear. The sequence was collected from a human donor who donated a stem cell graft to a child with acute lymphoblastic leukemia. Source: PBMCs from the stem cell graft donor, taken from the stem cell graft. The CDR3 is CASSLRGYTDTQYF. The CDR3 DNA sequence: TGTGCCAGTAGTCTGCGCGGATACACAGATACGCAGTATTTT.